A single sample gave rise to the 27 T cell receptor beta chains below, sequenced in a study of T cells after yellow fever vaccination. One entry per CDR3 protein, called by TCRdb with MiXCR from the 5' RACE reads. The table lists 200,000 to 300,000 distinct CDR3 sequences, roughly 6.3% of them singletons, with more than 0.85% in the top ten. The input for sequencing was CD4+ T cells sorted from PBMCs, taken on the day of the yellow fever booster vaccination. The receptors shown here come from a man aged 25-45 years who received the YFV17D yellow fever vaccine.

The chain links TRBV5-4 to TRBJ2-5; 12 bases map to TRBD2. The length of the CDR3 is 15 residues. CDR1 and CDR2 (germline): SGHNT, YYREEE (reference sequence). Trimming cost V 4 bases and J 5 bases; bases outside gene matches: 6. The CDR3, as DNA: TGTGCCAGCAGCGCCCGACTAGCGGGAGCCGAGACCCAGTACTTC. Protein sequence: CASSARLAGAETQYF.

In this sample, this clonotype turned up many times. This sequence joins TRBV5-4 and TRBJ2-1, with 7 bases identical to TRBD2. This CDR3 comprises 14 residues. V trimming: 0 bases; J trimming: 8 bases; junction bases outside the gene matches: 5. Germline CDR1 is SGHNT and CDR2 is YYREEE (reference sequence). Here the CDR3 DNA reads TGTGCCAGCAGCTTGGCTAGCGGCATATATGAGCAGTTCTTC. Residues: CASSLASGIYEQFF.

Ten or more counts support this clonotype. This chain links TRBV7-2 with TRBJ2-5; TRBD1 agrees at 7 bases. CDR1 and CDR2 (germline): SGHTA, FQGNSA. Unmatched junction bases numbered 11, after V lost 3 bases and J lost 4 bases. The CDR3 runs to 16 residues. Here the CDR3 reads CASSFKGRGFGETQYF. The CDR3 DNA sequence: TGTGCCAGCAGCTTTAAGGGCAGGGGGTTCGGAGAGACCCAGTACTTC.

This clonotype was picked up a small number of times. This sequence joins TRBV5-1 and TRBJ2-5, with 7 bases identical to TRBD1. The V gene end was trimmed by 0 bases and the J gene end by 2 bases; junction bases not matched to a gene: 4. There are 15 residues in the CDR3. Germline CDR1 SGHRS, CDR2 YFSETQ. The CDR3 reads CASSLGPGGQETQYF. DNA for the CDR3: TGCGCCAGCAGCTTGGGACCAGGGGGACAAGAGACCCAGTACTTC.

This chain links TRBV11-2 with TRBJ2-2; 9 positions agree with TRBD1. CDR1 SGHAT and CDR2 FQNNGV come from the germline V gene. The trim removed 6 bases at V and 3 bases at J, leaving 5 bases unmatched. The CDR3 contains 15 residues. CDR3: CASSPGTGYTGELFF. CDR3 bases: TGTGCCAGCAGTCCCGGGACAGGGTACACCGGGGAGCTGTTTTTT.

This clonotype appeared a few times. CDR3 DNA: TGTGCCAGCAGTGGATGGAGGGGCCCCTACAATGAGCAGTTCTTC. Protein product: CASSGWRGPYNEQFF. This rearrangement joins TRBV6-1 to TRBJ2-1; D perhaps matches TRBD2 (6 bases). Trimming shortened V by 4 bases and J by 2 bases, and 12 bases separated the two germline ends. The CDR3 sequence is 15 residues long. The germline V gene encodes CDR1 MNHNS and CDR2 SASEGT.

There are many counts of this clonotype. This chain links TRBV10-2 with TRBJ1-2, with D unresolved. Germline CDR1 and CDR2: WSHSY and SAAADI. V was trimmed by 9 bases and J by 3 bases, leaving 20 bases between them. The CDR3 is made up of 15 amino acids. CDR3 protein: CASREVGLSDYGYTF. CDR3 in DNA: TGCGCCAGTAGGGAAGTCGGCTTATCGGACTATGGCTACACCTTC.

The CDR3, as DNA: TGTGCCAGCTCACCCCCAGGGGTTAGCGGGAGTTCCGAGCAGTACTTC. Translating it yields CASSPPGVSGSSEQYF. V and J are TRBV18 and TRBJ2-7, with 9 nucleotides matching TRBD2. The ends lost 3 bases at V and 6 bases at J; junction bases unmatched: 12. Germline loops: CDR1 KGHSH, CDR2 LQKENI. The CDR3 has 16 residues.

This clonotype has a count of ten or more. This chain uses TRBV5-1 with TRBJ2-7, with TRBD1 identical over 8 bases. The CDR3 sequence is 14 residues long. Germline V gene lookup returns CDR1 SGHRS and CDR2 YFSETQ. Trimming cost V 0 bases and J 3 bases; bases outside gene matches: 2. CDR3 sequence: CASSLEGQGYEQYF. The CDR3 coding sequence is TGCGCCAGCAGCTTGGAAGGACAGGGCTACGAGCAGTACTTC.

The table lists this clonotype with many counts. The J gene is TRBJ2-5, the V gene TRBV12-3 or TRBV12-4; perhaps TRBD1 as D (6 bases). There are 15 residues in the CDR3. Trimming pared 5 bases from V and 4 bases from J, leaving 17 bases between. The CDR3 here is CASSPPPRGGETQYF. As DNA, the CDR3 is TGTGCCAGCAGTCCCCCCCCCAGGGGCGGAGAGACCCAGTACTTC.

This clonotype was seen ten or more times. The gene calls are TRBV9 and TRBJ2-3, with D possibly being TRBD1 or TRBD2 (5 bases each). CDR1 is SGDLS and CDR2 is YYNGEE in the germline V gene. V lost 0 bases, J lost 0 bases, and 14 bases lay in between. This CDR3 is 17 amino acids long. CDR3 in DNA: TGTGCCAGCAGCGTAGGCTGGGACGGCACTAGCACAGATACGCAGTATTTT. It codes for CASSVGWDGTSTDTQYF. Full variable domain (outside the CDR3, taken from reference TRBV9 and TRBJ2-3): DSGVTQTPKHLITATGQRVTLRCSPRSGDLSVYWYQQSLDQGLQFLIQYYNGEERAKGNILERFSAQQFPDLHSELNLSSLELGDSALYFCASSVGWDGTSTDTQYFGPGTRLTVL.

In this sample, this clonotype turned up a few times. This chain connects TRBV6-5 to TRBJ2-2; D is undetermined. Trimming shortened V by 0 bases and J by 1 base, and 12 bases separated the two germline ends. The CDR3 runs to 17 residues. The germline gives CDR1 MNHEY, CDR2 SVGAGI. The CDR3 DNA sequence: TGTGCCAGCAGTTACTCGAAGTTCAGAATGAACACCGGGGAGCTGTTTTTT. The encoded protein is CASSYSKFRMNTGELFF.

This clonotype was recorded many times. The V gene is TRBV18, the J gene TRBJ1-3; D is unclear. The CDR3 is 14 residues long. V was clipped by 4 bases and J by 2 bases, with 9 bases between them. Germline CDR1 and CDR2: KGHSH and LQKENI. The CDR3: CASSQMTTGNTIYF. The CDR3 DNA reads TGTGCCAGCTCACAGATGACCACTGGAAACACCATATATTTT.

This clonotype occurred a few times. The chain is built from TRBV5-1 and TRBJ2-5, with 10 bases identical to TRBD1. Trimming cost V 2 bases and J 2 bases; bases outside gene matches: 6. The CDR3 spans 16 residues. Germline V lookup: CDR1 SGHRS, CDR2 YFSETQ. The CDR3 here is CASSLKTGGQQETQYF. The CDR3 DNA reads as TGCGCCAGCAGCTTAAAGACAGGGGGCCAACAAGAGACCCAGTACTTC.

The chain is built from TRBV12-3 or TRBV12-4 and TRBJ2-3; unclear D gene. The germline V and J ends were trimmed by 3 bases and 1 base, with 8 bases remaining between them. This CDR3 is 14 amino acids long. Written as DNA, the CDR3 is TGTGCCAGCAGTTTCTTATCCGGCACAGATACGCAGTATTTT. The encoded protein is CASSFLSGTDTQYF.

Many counts were recorded for this clonotype. The chain uses TRBV15 and TRBJ2-1, with TRBD2 matching over 9 bases. J was trimmed by 6 bases and V by 8 bases; bases with no gene match: 5. This CDR3 is 13 amino acids long. The germline V gene has CDR1 LNHNV and CDR2 YYDKDF (reference sequence). CDR3 protein: CATSGLALNEQFF. The CDR3 DNA reads TGTGCCACCTCGGGACTAGCTCTCAATGAGCAGTTCTTC.

V gene TRBV7-2 combines with J gene TRBJ2-4, with D possibly being TRBD2 (5 bases). CDR1 and CDR2 (germline): SGHTA, FQGNSA. The CDR3 length is 13 residues. Trimming took 6 bases from V and 9 from J, leaving 15 bases between them. The CDR3, as DNA: TGTGCCAGCAGATCCGACCCGGCGGGCATTCAGTACTTC. Its translation: CASRSDPAGIQYF.

The table lists this clonotype with many counts. V is TRBV14 and J is TRBJ2-1; 13 bases map to TRBD2. Trimming removed 2 bases from V and 13 bases from J; junction bases left unmatched: 8. The germline gives CDR1 SGHDN, CDR2 FVKESK. This CDR3 region has 15 residues. The DNA of the CDR3 is TGTGCCAGCAGCCAATCACTAGCGGGAGGGAGAGGACAGTTCTTC. The encoded protein is CASSQSLAGGRGQFF.

In its sample, this clonotype was seen many times. The V gene is TRBV2, the J gene TRBJ2-3; TRBD1 matches at 10 bases. The V and J ends lost 6 bases and 4 bases, in that order; junction bases with no gene match: 13. The CDR3 has 17 residues. CDR1 and CDR2 (germline): SNHLY, FYNNEI. CDR3 bases: TGTGCCAGCAGACGAGGCACCGGGACAGGGGATGCAGATACGCAGTATTTT. Protein: CASRRGTGTGDADTQYF.

This clonotype occurred many times. The genes are TRBV6-6 and TRBJ1-1; 7 bases are a match to TRBD1. The V gene end was trimmed by 5 bases and the J gene end by 8 bases; junction bases not matched to a gene: 8. This CDR3 is 13 amino acids long. The V gene's germline CDR1 is MNHNY and CDR2 SVGAGI (reference sequence). CDR3 sequence (DNA): TGTGCCAGCAGTACAACAGGGGTCAGGGAAGCTTTCTTT. This gives the protein CASSTTGVREAFF.

The rearrangement uses TRBV7-8 and TRBJ1-4; D gene unclear. Germline assignment: CDR1 SGHVS and CDR2 FQNEAQ. The CDR3 is 15 residues long. Between the trimmed V and J ends, which lost 5 bases and 0 bases, there was a span of 10 bases. CDR3 in DNA: TGTGCCAGCAGCCGCGACGGAGCAACTAATGAAAAACTGTTTTTT. Translating it yields CASSRDGATNEKLFF.

V is TRBV27 and J is TRBJ1-2; 10 bases are a match to TRBD1. The junction had 4 bases not matched to a gene; V was cut back by 4 bases and J by 8 bases. Germline lookup yields CDR1 MNHEY and CDR2 SMNVEV (reference sequence). The CDR3 runs 13 residues. The CDR3 protein is CASSSPTGGGYTF. As DNA, the CDR3 is TGTGCCAGCAGTTCCCCGACAGGGGGCGGCTACACCTTC.

The V gene is TRBV18, the J gene TRBJ2-7, with D perhaps TRBD1 or TRBD2 (5 bases each). V lost 6 bases, J lost 5 bases, and 20 bases lay in between. CDR1 is KGHSH and CDR2 is LQKENI in the germline V gene. The CDR3 consists of 15 residues. In nucleotides, the CDR3 is TGTGCCAGCTCGTCAGGGACGACCCGCCTCAACGAGCAGTACTTC. Amino acid sequence: CASSSGTTRLNEQYF.

This clonotype has at least ten counts. The chain's CDR3 is CASSRTGVTEAFF. The CDR3 DNA sequence: TGTGCCAGCAGCCGGACAGGGGTCACTGAAGCTTTCTTT. V is TRBV6-1 and J is TRBJ1-1; TRBD1 matches 9 bases. The CDR3 loop spans 13 amino acids. Germline V lookup: CDR1 MNHNS, CDR2 SASEGT. V shed 6 bases, J shed 4 bases, and the junction held 3 bases outside the gene matches.

This clonotype has more than one count but fewer than ten. This chain uses TRBV6-1 with TRBJ2-5; the D gene is possibly TRBD2 (6 bases). Germline CDR1 and CDR2: MNHNS and SASEGT. This CDR3 has 15 amino acids. V was shortened by 6 bases and J by 1 base, with 15 bases between the two germline ends. The CDR3 DNA reads as TGTGCCAGCAGCCTGGCAGGAGGGATCCAAGAGACCCAGTACTTC. Encoded protein: CASSLAGGIQETQYF.

J is TRBJ1-5 and V is TRBV29-1; 7 positions match TRBD1. This CDR3 region has 12 residues. Germline V gene lookup returns CDR1 SQVTM and CDR2 ANQGSEA. CDR3 sequence reads: CSAGGGNQPQHF. CDR3 DNA: TGCAGTGCAGGGGGTGGAAATCAGCCCCAGCATTTT. Combining the CDR3 with reference TRBV29-1 and TRBJ1-5 gives the whole variable domain SAVISQKPSRDICQRGTSLTIQCQVDSQVTMMFWYRQQPGQSLTLIATANQGSEATYESGFVIDKFPISRPNLTFSTLTVSNMSPEDSSIYLCSAGGGNQPQHFGDGTRLSIL.

Only a few counts were recorded for this clonotype. The genes are TRBV12-3 or TRBV12-4 and TRBJ1-1; 7 bases map to TRBD1. Trimming took 5 bases from V and 14 from J; bases not matched to a gene: 8. The CDR3 loop spans 11 amino acids. This CDR3 is CASSMDRPPFF. The CDR3 DNA reads as TGTGCCAGCAGTATGGACAGGCCCCCCTTCTTT.